This T cell receptor beta chain was sequenced in a study of early T cells in non-severe SARS-CoV-2 infection. Whole-study context: Bulk RNA from unsorted whole blood was sequenced; chains were unpaired.

General study findings and limits: Matches to VDJdb favored anti-spike CD8 responses and missed private and CD4 specificities.

The TCR library protocol attached unique molecular identifiers to the individual cDNA molecules. TCRdb passed the 5' RACE reads through MiXCR, listing each CDR3 protein once. The data contain about 77,000 distinct CDR3 sequences, about 17% of them singletons. This clonotype came up a few times. Its antigen is not identified. CDR1 and CDR2 from the germline V gene are DFQATT and SNEGSKA (reference sequence). This CDR3 region has 9 residues. Between the trimmed V and J ends, which lost 5 bases and 7 bases, there was a span of 3 bases. The V and J genes are TRBV20-1 and TRBJ2-1; no firm D call. This TCR came from an adult who was a healthcare worker with PCR-confirmed SARS-CoV-2 infection or an uninfected control (not recorded which). Sequencing was done on a sample of whole blood. The CDR3 sequence is CSAGNEQFF. Here the CDR3 DNA reads TGCAGTGCTGGTAATGAGCAGTTCTTC.